Below are 19 T cell receptor beta chains sequenced from a single sample in a study of CXCR3-negative and CXCR3-positive naive CD8 T cells. Study conclusions and caveats: CXCR3-negative naive cells had less hydrophobic TRB CDR3s than did CXCR3-positive naive cells.

5' RACE that incorporated UMI labels was used to prepare the TRB cDNA libraries. With the 5' RACE reads reprocessed, TCRdb shows one record per CDR3 protein and no DNA. The table for this sample gives more than 80,000 distinct CDR3 sequences. Their antigens are not known. Sequences were obtained from naive CXCR3+ CD8+ T cells from blood. Specified subset: CD45RO-CCR7+CD27+CD95- naive CD8+ T cells expressing CXCR3 (TNR3+). The receptors shown here come from a human donor in good health. Some clones in this sample may be carry-over from other donors' samples.

The V gene is TRBV4-1, the J gene TRBJ2-3; TCRdb's D call of TRBD1 is untestable without DNA. CDR3 length equals 17 residues. Germline-derived CDR1 and CDR2 are MGHRA and YSYEKL. The CDR3 here is CASSQGLAWGIADTQYF.

This chain joins TRBV13 and TRBJ2-4. The CDR3 has 14 residues. Germline CDR1 is PRHDT and CDR2 is FYEKMQ (reference sequence). This chain's CDR3 is CASSMRVAKNIQYF.

The V gene is TRBV9, the J gene TRBJ2-1; without DNA, the TCRdb call of TRBD2 cannot be checked. The CDR3 consists of 12 residues. Germline loops: CDR1 SGDLS, CDR2 YYNGEE. CDR3: CATSGKDNEQFF.

The chain has TRBV28 and TRBJ2-7; absent DNA, TCRdb's TRBD1 call cannot be checked. This CDR3 has 11 amino acids. Germline V lookup: CDR1 MDHEN, CDR2 SYDVKM. The CDR3 sequence is CASSRGYEQYF.

The chain is built from TRBV19 and TRBJ1-1. Germline V CDR1 and CDR2: LNHDA, SQIVND (reference sequence). The length of the CDR3 is 13 residues. The CDR3 reads CASSVAEYTEAFF.

The chain carries TRBV4-1 and TRBJ2-1. CDR1 and CDR2 (germline): MGHRA, YSYEKL. CDR3 length: 15 residues. The chain's CDR3 is CASSHENYGIDEQFF.

V usage is TRBV5-1 and J usage is TRBJ2-1; TCRdb calls TRBD2, which cannot be checked without DNA. The germline CDR1 and CDR2 sequences are SGHRS and YFSETQ. The CDR3 is made up of 14 amino acids. The CDR3 loop reads CASSLGLAGHEQFF.

CDR3 region: CSARAPTAQTYEQYF. The V gene is TRBV20-1, the J gene TRBJ2-7; the D call from TCRdb, TRBD1, cannot be confirmed without DNA. Germline CDR1 and CDR2: DFQATT and SNEGSKA (reference sequence). The CDR3 runs to 15 residues.

The CDR3 reads CASSLDAGPSTAYEQYF. The gene calls are TRBV11-2 and TRBJ2-7; the TRBD1 assignment by TCRdb is unverifiable without DNA. Germline assignment: CDR1 SGHAT and CDR2 FQNNGV. The CDR3 has 17 amino acids. Looking up the rest from reference TRBV11-2 and TRBJ2-7 gives the full variable domain: EAGVAQSPRYKIIEKRQSVAFWCNPISGHATLYWYQQILGQGPKLLIQFQNNGVVDDSQLPKDRFSAERLKGVDSTLKIQPAKLEDSAVYLCASSLDAGPSTAYEQYFGPGTRLTVT.

The chain carries TRBV28 and TRBJ2-7; TCRdb's D gene call, TRBD1, goes unchecked for lack of DNA. CDR1 and CDR2 from the germline V gene are MDHEN and SYDVKM. This CDR3 is built from 14 residues. The CDR3: CASSLGAYPYEQYF. The whole variable domain, remainder taken from reference TRBV28 and TRBJ2-7, is DVKVTQSSRYLVKRTGEKVFLECVQDMDHENMFWYRQDPGLGLRLIYFSYDVKMKEKGDIPEGYSVSREKKERFSLILESASTNQTSMYLCASSLGAYPYEQYFGPGTRLTVT.

CDR3 protein: CASSGLAGDEVQYF. This chain joins TRBV7-9 and TRBJ2-7; TCRdb proposes TRBD2, but this gene call is untestable without DNA. This CDR3 has 14 residues. Germline V CDR1 and CDR2: SEHNR, FQNEAQ (reference sequence).

The V and J genes are TRBV4-2 and TRBJ2-1; TCRdb's D gene call, TRBD2, goes unchecked for lack of DNA. The length of the CDR3 is 16 residues. Germline V CDR1 and CDR2: LGHNA, YNFKEQ. CDR3 amino acids: CASSQDGTSAPNEQFF.

The genes are TRBV4-3 and TRBJ1-5. CDR1 is LGHNA and CDR2 is YSLEER in the germline V gene. The CDR3 sequence is 16 residues long. The CDR3 sequence: CASSQDWQNSNQPQHF.

The chain combines TRBV27 with TRBJ2-7; TCRdb reports TRBD2, a call that lacks DNA to check it against. The CDR3 consists of 14 residues. Germline CDR1 MNHEY, CDR2 SMNVEV (reference sequence). The CDR3 sequence: CASSLVAGNYEQYF.

The chain joins TRBV7-9 to TRBJ1-1; the TCRdb D gene call, TRBD1, has no DNA to confirm it. Germline loops: CDR1 SEHNR, CDR2 FQNEAQ (reference sequence). This CDR3 contains 12 residues. The CDR3 loop reads CASSAGHTEAFF. Full variable domain (missing parts from reference TRBV7-9 and TRBJ1-1): DTGVSQNPRHKITKRGQNVTFRCDPISEHNRLYWYRQTLGQGPEFLTYFQNEAQLEKSRLLSDRFSAERPKGSFSTLEIQRTEQGDSAMYLCASSAGHTEAFFGQGTRLTVV.

The V call is TRBV6-4, the J call TRBJ2-3; TCRdb's D gene call, TRBD1, goes unchecked for lack of DNA. The V gene's germline CDR1 is MRHNA and CDR2 SNTAGT. This CDR3 comprises 12 residues. CDR3 region: CASRTQGCTQYF.

The V gene is TRBV14, the J gene TRBJ1-1; TCRdb's assignment of TRBD1 cannot be checked, as there is no DNA. This CDR3 has 17 residues. Germline V gene lookup returns CDR1 SGHDN and CDR2 FVKESK. CDR3 sequence: CASSRFGPTGLHTEAFF.

The rearrangement links TRBV25-1 to TRBJ2-1; TCRdb outputs TRBD1, but without DNA this stays unchecked. The CDR3 consists of 14 residues. Germline CDR1 is MGHDK and CDR2 is SYGVNS. Here the CDR3 reads CASSESGGNNEQFF. Full variable domain (outside the CDR3, taken from reference TRBV25-1 and TRBJ2-1): EADIYQTPRYLVIGTGKKITLECSQTMGHDKMYWYQQDPGMELHLIHYSYGVNSTEKGDLSSESTVSRIRTEHFPLTLESARPSHTSQYLCASSESGGNNEQFFGPGTRLTVL.

The genes are TRBV14 and TRBJ2-1; TCRdb's D call, TRBD2, is unchecked because there is no DNA. CDR1 and CDR2 (germline): SGHDN, FVKESK. CDR3 length: 13 amino acids. The CDR3 sequence is CASSPVTRAEQFF.